The T cell receptor (beta chain) described here comes from a study of blood T cell repertoires in COVID-19. Study as a whole: There were acute and convalescent COVID-19 samples, and they came from the United States, Italy and Spain. Sample material is recorded as cDNA or gDNA derived from T cells, B-cell-depleted T cells, or PBMCs.

This clone was recorded many times. The CDR3 extends over 15 amino acids. V dropped 4 bases and J dropped 5; count of bases not matched to a gene: 6. Germline V lookup: CDR1 MDHEN, CDR2 SYDVKM. This table comes from immunoSEQ multiplex PCR, and its TCRdb copy is limited to in-frame clones, with some not included. The repertoire holds 150,000 to 200,000 clones, with 60% to 85% as singletons. The sequence was obtained from a man in his sixties with active or convalescent COVID-19. Sequencing was carried out using peripheral blood. The rearrangement links TRBV28 to TRBJ2-1, with 9 nucleotides matching TRBD2. The CDR3 bases are TGTGCCAGCAGTTATAGTAGCGGGAGCAACAATGAGCAGTTCTTC. This gives the protein CASSYSSGSNNEQFF.